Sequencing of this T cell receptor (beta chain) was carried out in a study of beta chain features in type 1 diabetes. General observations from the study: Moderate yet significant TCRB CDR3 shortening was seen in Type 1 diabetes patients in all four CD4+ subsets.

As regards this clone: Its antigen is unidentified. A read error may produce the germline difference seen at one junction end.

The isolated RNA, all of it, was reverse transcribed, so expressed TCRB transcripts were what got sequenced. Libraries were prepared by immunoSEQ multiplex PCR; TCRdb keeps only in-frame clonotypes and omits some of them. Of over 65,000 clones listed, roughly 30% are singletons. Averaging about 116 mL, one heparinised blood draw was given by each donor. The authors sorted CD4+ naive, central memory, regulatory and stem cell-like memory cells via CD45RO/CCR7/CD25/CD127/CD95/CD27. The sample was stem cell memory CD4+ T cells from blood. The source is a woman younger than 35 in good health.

CDR3 residues: CVSRAGDLQEQFF. CDR3 nucleotides: TGTGTCAGCAGAGCGGGAGATCTTCAGGAGCAGTTCTTC. V is TRBV11-2 and J is TRBJ2-1, with 8 bases lining up with TRBD2. This CDR3 is 13 amino acids long. Germline loops: CDR1 SGHAT, CDR2 FQNNGV.